The present T cell receptor beta chain was sequenced within a study of blood T cell repertoires in COVID-19. Overall study: The United States, Italy and Spain were the sources of the acute and convalescent COVID-19 samples. In each case, the material was cDNA or gDNA derived from T cells, B-cell-depleted T cells, or PBMCs.

The CDR3 has 22 amino acids. V shed 0 bases and J shed 8 bases, with 34 bases lying between them. Germline V gene data show CDR1 as LGHNA and CDR2 as YNFKEQ. This clone was seen a handful of times. In the original analysis: Reference gene primer amplification yielded estimated nucleated cell counts. Generated by immunoSEQ multiplex PCR, the TCRdb table keeps only in-frame clones and is missing some. D and trimming come from the DNA, and the V and J calls and clone size come from that table. The sample lists about 120,000 clones; about four fifths were seen once. The J gene is TRBJ1-4, the V gene TRBV4-2; D is unclear. This TCR was sampled from a woman older than 75 with acute or convalescent COVID-19. The sequenced sample was peripheral blood. The CDR3 DNA is TGTGCCAGCAGCCAAGAGCCGGGAGGCGGCGGAGGCTTTGGGGAGAGTCGGGAAAAACTGTTTTTT. Encoded protein: CASSQEPGGGGGFGESREKLFF.